What follows are 12 T cell receptor beta chains derived from one specimen sequenced in a study of memory CD4+ T cells and cytomegalovirus serostatus. Single viable CD3+CD4+CD8-CD45RO+ cells were sorted as the memory CD4+ T cells. Here immunoSEQ multiplex PCR was the method, and the copy in TCRdb shows in-frame clones only, minus some. The top ten clones hold roughly 1.1% of a sample with 35,000 to 45,000 clones, approximately 81% of them seen once. Sequenced material: memory CD4+ T cells from blood. These receptors all come from an adult in good health and CMV-seronegative.

The chain links TRBV6-6 to TRBJ2-3; 13 bases agree with TRBD2. Unmatched junction bases numbered 1, after V lost 4 bases and J lost 3 bases. The CDR3 has 15 residues. Germline-derived CDR1 and CDR2 are MNHNY and SVGAGI (reference sequence). CDR3 in amino acids: CASSWGLAGTDTQYF. CDR3 sequence (DNA): TGTGCCAGCAGTTGGGGACTAGCGGGAACAGATACGCAGTATTTT.

The CDR3 nucleotides read TGTGCCAGCAGCTTTCGGACAGGGGATTCACCCCTCCACTTT. This gives the protein CASSFRTGDSPLHF. The chain recombines TRBV5-8 with TRBJ1-6, with 9 bases fitting TRBD1. Losses at the gene ends were 2 bases for V and 8 bases for J; bases not matched to a gene: 2. The CDR3 sequence is 14 residues long. In germline, CDR1 is SGHTS, CDR2 YDEGEE.

In its sample, this clone was seen once. V gene TRBV6-5 combines with J gene TRBJ2-3, with a possible D match to TRBD1 (5 bases). This CDR3 contains 15 residues. V gave up 5 bases and J gave up 6 bases, with 18 bases separating them. Germline V CDR1 and CDR2: MNHEY, SVGAGI. CDR3 sequence: CASSRSTPTVDTQYF. The CDR3, as DNA: TGTGCCAGCAGTCGATCGACCCCGACAGTTGATACGCAGTATTTT.

J is TRBJ1-1 and V is TRBV7-9; D uncertain. The V gene lost 0 bases and the J gene lost 7 bases, with 12 bases spanning the gap. The CDR3 has 14 amino acids. Germline V gives CDR1 SEHNR, CDR2 FQNEAQ (reference sequence). The CDR3 reads CASSLAGSWDEAFF. CDR3 DNA sequence: TGTGCCAGCAGCTTAGCAGGGAGCTGGGATGAAGCTTTCTTT.

The chain recombines TRBV30 with TRBJ1-2; D perhaps matches TRBD1 (6 bases). The CDR3 is 13 amino acids. Germline V gene sequence: CDR1 GTSNPN, CDR2 SVGIG (reference sequence). V lost 5 bases and J 1 base, leaving 11 bases between the germline ends. Written as DNA, the CDR3 is TGTGCCTGGCGGGGGACATTTAACTATGGCTACACCTTC. Its protein is CAWRGTFNYGYTF.

This chain uses TRBV11-2 with TRBJ2-7; TRBD1 aligns across 8 bases. Germline lookup yields CDR1 SGHAT and CDR2 FQNNGV. This CDR3 contains 15 residues. Trimming removed 11 bases from V and 9 bases from J; junction bases left unmatched: 21. The CDR3 bases are TGTGCCTCCCCTTCCCCGGGACAGGAGGCATGTGGGCAGTACTTC. This encodes CASPSPGQEACGQYF.

The genes are TRBV11-3 and TRBJ2-1; D might be TRBD2 (6 bases). The CDR3 runs 14 residues. CDR1 is SGHNT, CDR2 YENEEA, per germline. V was pared by 1 base and J by 6 bases, with 10 bases between. CDR3 region: CASSLGGDFNEQFF. The CDR3 coding sequence is TGTGCCAGCAGCTTAGGGGGGGATTTCAATGAGCAGTTCTTC.

This clone is a singleton in its sample. V gene TRBV2 combines with J gene TRBJ2-6; 8 bases are a match to TRBD1. The CDR3 spans 17 residues. J was trimmed by 4 bases and V by 7 bases; bases with no gene match: 12. CDR1 is SNHLY, CDR2 FYNNEI, per germline. The CDR3: CASTGDRLEGGANVLTF. CDR3 nucleotides: TGTGCCAGCACTGGGGACAGGTTGGAGGGAGGGGCCAACGTCCTGACTTTC. Based on the CDR3 plus reference TRBV2 and TRBJ2-6, the full variable domain is EPEVTQTPSHQVTQMGQEVILRCVPISNHLYFYWYRQILGQKVEFLVSFYNNEISEKSEIFDDQFSVERPDGSNFTLKIRSTKLEDSAMYFCASTGDRLEGGANVLTFGAGSRLTVL.

This clone was detected once. CDR3 in DNA: TGTGCCAGCAGTGAAGCCAGCAATTCACCCCTCCACTTT. Translating gives CASSEASNSPLHF. The chain combines TRBV6-1 with TRBJ1-6; D is undetermined. This CDR3 region has 13 residues. The V gene lost 0 bases and the J gene lost 7 bases, with 4 bases spanning the gap. Germline V lookup: CDR1 MNHNS, CDR2 SASEGT.

This chain joins TRBV10-1 and TRBJ2-1, with D maybe TRBD1 (5 bases). The V gene lost 5 bases and the J gene lost 9 bases, with 11 bases spanning the gap. Germline V CDR1 and CDR2: WNHNN, SYGVQD (reference sequence). The CDR3 runs to 12 residues. CDR3 protein: CASSFRRGEQFF. The CDR3 DNA sequence: TGCGCCAGCAGTTTTCGAAGGGGTGAGCAGTTCTTC.

V and J are TRBV27 and TRBJ1-5; D ambiguous. The CDR3 is made up of 12 amino acids. The V end was cut by 5 bases, the J end by 4 bases, with 6 bases between. Per the germline V gene, CDR1 is MNHEY and CDR2 is SMNVEV (reference sequence). The CDR3 spells CASSTVNQPQHF. Written as DNA, the CDR3 is TGTGCCAGCAGTACAGTGAATCAGCCCCAGCATTTT.

The chain couples TRBV4-3 to TRBJ1-4; D is possibly TRBD1 (5 bases). The CDR3 totals 15 residues. Per the germline V gene, CDR1 is LGHNA and CDR2 is YSLEER. V was trimmed by 0 bases and J by 7 bases, leaving 12 bases between them. CDR3 in amino acids: CASSQEGGMSEKLFF. As DNA, the CDR3 is TGCGCCAGCAGCCAAGAGGGGGGGATGAGTGAAAAACTGTTTTTT.